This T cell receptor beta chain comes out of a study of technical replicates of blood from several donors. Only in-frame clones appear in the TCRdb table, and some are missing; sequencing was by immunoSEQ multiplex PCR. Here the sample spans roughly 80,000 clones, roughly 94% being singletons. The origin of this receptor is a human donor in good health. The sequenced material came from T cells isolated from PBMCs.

The CDR3 sequence is CASRAGQGNNQPQHF. The CDR3, as DNA: TGTGCCAGTAGAGCCGGACAGGGGAACAATCAGCCCCAGCATTTT. The chain links TRBV19 to TRBJ1-5; 9 positions match TRBD1. The CDR3 is 15 amino acids. Losses at the gene ends were 6 bases for V and 3 bases for J; bases not matched to a gene: 6. Germline CDR1 LNHDA, CDR2 SQIVND (reference sequence).